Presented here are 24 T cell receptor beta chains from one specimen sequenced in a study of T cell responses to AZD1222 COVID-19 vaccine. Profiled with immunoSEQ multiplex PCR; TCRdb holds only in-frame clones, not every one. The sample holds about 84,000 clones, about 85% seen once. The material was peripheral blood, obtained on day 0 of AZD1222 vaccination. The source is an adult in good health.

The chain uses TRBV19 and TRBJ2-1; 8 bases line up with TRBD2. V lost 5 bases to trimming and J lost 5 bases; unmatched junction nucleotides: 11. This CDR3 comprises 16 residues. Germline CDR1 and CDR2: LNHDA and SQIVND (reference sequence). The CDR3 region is CASSPGGAGDHNEQFF. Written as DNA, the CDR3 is TGTGCCAGTAGTCCCGGGGGAGCGGGAGACCACAATGAGCAGTTCTTC.

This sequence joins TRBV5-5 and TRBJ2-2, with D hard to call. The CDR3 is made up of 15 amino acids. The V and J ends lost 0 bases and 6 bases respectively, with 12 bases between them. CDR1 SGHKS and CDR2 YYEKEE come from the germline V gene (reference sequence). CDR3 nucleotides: TGTGCCAGCAGCTTGGATATGACACGGTCCGGGGAGCTGTTTTTT. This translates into CASSLDMTRSGELFF.

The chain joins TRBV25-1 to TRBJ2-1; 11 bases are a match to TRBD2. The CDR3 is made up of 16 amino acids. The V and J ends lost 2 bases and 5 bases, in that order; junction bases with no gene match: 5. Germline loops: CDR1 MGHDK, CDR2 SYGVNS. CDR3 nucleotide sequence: TGTGCCAGCAGTGAACCGGGACTAGCGGCAAACAATGAGCAGTTCTTC. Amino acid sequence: CASSEPGLAANNEQFF.

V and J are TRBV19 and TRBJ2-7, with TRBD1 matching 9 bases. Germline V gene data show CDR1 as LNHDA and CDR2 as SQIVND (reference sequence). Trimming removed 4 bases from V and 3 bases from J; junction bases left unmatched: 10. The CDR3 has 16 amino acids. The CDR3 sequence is CASSTIRDRDRYEQYF. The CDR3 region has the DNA TGTGCCAGTAGTACGATCCGGGACAGGGATCGCTACGAGCAGTACTTC. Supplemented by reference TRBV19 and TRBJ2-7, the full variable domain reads DGGITQSPKYLFRKEGQNVTLSCEQNLNHDAMYWYRQDPGQGLRLIYYSQIVNDFQKGDIAEGYSVSREKKESFPLTVTSAQKNPTAFYLCASSTIRDRDRYEQYFGPGTRLTVT.

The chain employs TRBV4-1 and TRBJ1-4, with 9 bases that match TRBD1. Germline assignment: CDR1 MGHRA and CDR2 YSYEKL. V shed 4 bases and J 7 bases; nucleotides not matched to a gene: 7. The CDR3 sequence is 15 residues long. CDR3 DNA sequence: TGCGCCAGCAGCCGGGCCGGGACAGGGTTTGAAAAACTGTTTTTT. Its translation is CASSRAGTGFEKLFF.

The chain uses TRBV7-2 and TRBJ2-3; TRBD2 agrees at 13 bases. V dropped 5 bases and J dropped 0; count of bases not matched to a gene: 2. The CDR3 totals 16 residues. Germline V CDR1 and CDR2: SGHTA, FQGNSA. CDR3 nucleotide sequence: TGTGCCAGCAGCCGGACTAGCGGGGGTAGCACAGATACGCAGTATTTT. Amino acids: CASSRTSGGSTDTQYF.

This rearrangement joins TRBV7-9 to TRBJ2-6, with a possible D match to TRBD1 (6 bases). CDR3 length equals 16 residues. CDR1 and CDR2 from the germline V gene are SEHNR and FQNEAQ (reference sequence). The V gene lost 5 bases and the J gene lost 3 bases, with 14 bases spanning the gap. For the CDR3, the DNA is TGTGCCAGCAGCCCAAACAGGGTCCGTGGGGCCAACGTCCTGACTTTC. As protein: CASSPNRVRGANVLTF.

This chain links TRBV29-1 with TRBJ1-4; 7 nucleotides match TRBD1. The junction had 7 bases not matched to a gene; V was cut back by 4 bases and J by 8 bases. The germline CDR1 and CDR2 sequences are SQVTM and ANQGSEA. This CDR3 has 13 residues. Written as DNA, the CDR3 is TGCAGCGTTGTGGCGACAGGGTCCGAAAAACTGTTTTTT. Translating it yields CSVVATGSEKLFF. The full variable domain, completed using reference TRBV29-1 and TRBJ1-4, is SAVISQKPSRDICQRGTSLTIQCQVDSQVTMMFWYRQQPGQSLTLIATANQGSEATYESGFVIDKFPISRPNLTFSTLTVSNMSPEDSSIYLCSVVATGSEKLFFGSGTQLSVL.

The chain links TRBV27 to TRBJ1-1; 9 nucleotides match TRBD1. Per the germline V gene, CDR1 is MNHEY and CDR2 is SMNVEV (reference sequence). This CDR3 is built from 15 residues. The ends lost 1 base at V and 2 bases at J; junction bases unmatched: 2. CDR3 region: CASSLLGQGNTEAFF. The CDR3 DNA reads TGTGCCAGCAGTTTATTGGGACAGGGTAACACTGAAGCTTTCTTT.

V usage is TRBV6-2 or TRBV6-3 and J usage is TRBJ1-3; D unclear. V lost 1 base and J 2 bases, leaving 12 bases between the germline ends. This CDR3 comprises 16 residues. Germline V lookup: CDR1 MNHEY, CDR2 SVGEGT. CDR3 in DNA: TGTGCCAGCAGTTACTACGGTGGACGGACTGGAAACACCATATATTTT. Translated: CASSYYGGRTGNTIYF.

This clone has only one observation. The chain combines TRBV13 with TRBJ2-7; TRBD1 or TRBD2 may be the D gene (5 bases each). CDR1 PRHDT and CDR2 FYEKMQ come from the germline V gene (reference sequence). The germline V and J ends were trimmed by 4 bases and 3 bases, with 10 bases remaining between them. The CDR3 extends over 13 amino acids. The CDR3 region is CASSYRDRYEQYF. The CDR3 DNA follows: TGTGCCAGCAGCTACCGGGACCGCTACGAGCAGTACTTC.

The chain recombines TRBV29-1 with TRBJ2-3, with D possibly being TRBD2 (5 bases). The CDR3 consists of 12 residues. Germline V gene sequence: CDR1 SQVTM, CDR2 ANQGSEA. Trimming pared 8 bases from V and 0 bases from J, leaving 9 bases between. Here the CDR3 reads CSNSESTDTQYF. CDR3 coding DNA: TGCAGCAATAGCGAAAGCACAGATACGCAGTATTTT.

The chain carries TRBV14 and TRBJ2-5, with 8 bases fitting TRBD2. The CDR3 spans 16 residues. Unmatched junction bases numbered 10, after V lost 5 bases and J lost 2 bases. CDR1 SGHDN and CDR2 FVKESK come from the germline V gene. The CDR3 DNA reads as TGTGCCAGCAGCTCCCGGGGGGGGCTAGATCAAGAGACCCAGTACTTC. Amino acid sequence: CASSSRGGLDQETQYF.

The CDR3, as DNA: TGTGCCAGCTCACCACCTGGAGGGTCCAGCAATCAGCCCCAGCATTTT. This encodes CASSPPGGSSNQPQHF. The chain is built from TRBV18 and TRBJ1-5; no clear D. The CDR3 runs 16 residues. Germline loops: CDR1 KGHSH, CDR2 LQKENI. V dropped 0 bases and J dropped 1 base, with 10 bases sitting between them. The full variable domain, completed using reference TRBV18 and TRBJ1-5, is NAGVMQNPRHLVRRRGQEARLRCSPMKGHSHVYWYRQLPEEGLKFMVYLQKENIIDESGMPKERFSAEFPKEGPSILRIQQVVRGDSAAYFCASSPPGGSSNQPQHFGDGTRLSIL.

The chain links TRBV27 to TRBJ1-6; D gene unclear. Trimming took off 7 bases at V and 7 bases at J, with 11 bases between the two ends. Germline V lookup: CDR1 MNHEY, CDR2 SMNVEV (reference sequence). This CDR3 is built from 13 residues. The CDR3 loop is CASNLGRNSPLHF. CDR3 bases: TGTGCCAGCAACCTAGGGAGGAATTCACCCCTCCACTTT.

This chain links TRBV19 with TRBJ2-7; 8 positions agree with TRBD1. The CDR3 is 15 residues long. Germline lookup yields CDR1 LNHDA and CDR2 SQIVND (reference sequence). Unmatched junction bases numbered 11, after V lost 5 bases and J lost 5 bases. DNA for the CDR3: TGTGCCAGTAGTCCCCGACCGGGACAGGCGGACGAGCAGTACTTC. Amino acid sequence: CASSPRPGQADEQYF.

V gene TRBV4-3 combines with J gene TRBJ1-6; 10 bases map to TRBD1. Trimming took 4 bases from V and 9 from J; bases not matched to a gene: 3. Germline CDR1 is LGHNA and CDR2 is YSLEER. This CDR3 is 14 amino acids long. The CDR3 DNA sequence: TGCGCCAGCAGCCGGGACAGGGGTGGTTCACCCCTCCACTTT. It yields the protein CASSRDRGGSPLHF.

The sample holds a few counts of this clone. CDR3 coding DNA: TGTGCCAGTACCTCCGGGTTGAAGCCCCAGCATTTT. Protein: CASTSGLKPQHF. This sequence joins TRBV19 and TRBJ1-5, with D unclear. The CDR3 totals 12 residues. The germline gives CDR1 LNHDA, CDR2 SQIVND (reference sequence). V lost 7 bases to trimming and J lost 8 bases, with 12 bases between them.

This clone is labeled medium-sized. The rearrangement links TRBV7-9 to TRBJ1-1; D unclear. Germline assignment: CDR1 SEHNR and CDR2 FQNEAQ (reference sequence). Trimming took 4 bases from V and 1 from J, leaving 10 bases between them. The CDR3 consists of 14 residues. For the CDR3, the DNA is TGTGCCAGCAGCTCGACTCCAGAGAACACTGAAGCTTTCTTT. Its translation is CASSSTPENTEAFF.

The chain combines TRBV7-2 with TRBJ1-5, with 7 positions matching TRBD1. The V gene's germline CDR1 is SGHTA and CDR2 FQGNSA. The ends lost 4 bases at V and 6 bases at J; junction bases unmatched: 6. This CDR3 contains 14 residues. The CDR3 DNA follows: TGTGCCAGCAGCTCCGACAGGGCGGGTCAGCCCCAGCATTTT. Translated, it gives CASSSDRAGQPQHF.

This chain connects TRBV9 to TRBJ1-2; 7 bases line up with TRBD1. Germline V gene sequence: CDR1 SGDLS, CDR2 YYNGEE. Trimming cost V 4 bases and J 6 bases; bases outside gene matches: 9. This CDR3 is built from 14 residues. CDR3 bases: TGTGCCAGCAGCTCGCGACAGGGTGAAGATGGCTACACCTTC. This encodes CASSSRQGEDGYTF.

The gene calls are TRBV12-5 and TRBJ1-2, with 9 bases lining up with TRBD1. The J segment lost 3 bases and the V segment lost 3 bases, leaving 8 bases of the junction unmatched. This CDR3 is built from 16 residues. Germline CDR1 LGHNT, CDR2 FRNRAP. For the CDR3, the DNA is TGTGCTAGTGGTTTCCTGGGGACAGGGTCTCACTATGGCTACACCTTC. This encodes CASGFLGTGSHYGYTF.

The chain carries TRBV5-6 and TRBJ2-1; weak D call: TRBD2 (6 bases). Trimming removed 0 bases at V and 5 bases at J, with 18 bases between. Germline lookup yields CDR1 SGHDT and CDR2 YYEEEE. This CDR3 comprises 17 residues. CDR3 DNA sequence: TGTGCCAGCAGCTTGGGCTCGGCGATAGCGGATCACAATGAGCAGTTCTTC. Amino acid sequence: CASSLGSAIADHNEQFF.

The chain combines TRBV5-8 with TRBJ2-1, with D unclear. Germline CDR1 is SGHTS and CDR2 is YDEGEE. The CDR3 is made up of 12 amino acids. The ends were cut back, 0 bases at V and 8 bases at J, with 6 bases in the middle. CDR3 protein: CASSLVWDEQFF. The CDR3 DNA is TGTGCCAGCAGCTTGGTGTGGGATGAGCAGTTCTTC. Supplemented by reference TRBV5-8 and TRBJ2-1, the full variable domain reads EAGVTQSPTHLIKTRGQQATLRCSPISGHTSVYWYQQALGLGLQFLLWYDEGEERNRGNFPPRFSGRQFPNYSSELNVNALELEDSALYLCASSLVWDEQFFGPGTRLTVL.